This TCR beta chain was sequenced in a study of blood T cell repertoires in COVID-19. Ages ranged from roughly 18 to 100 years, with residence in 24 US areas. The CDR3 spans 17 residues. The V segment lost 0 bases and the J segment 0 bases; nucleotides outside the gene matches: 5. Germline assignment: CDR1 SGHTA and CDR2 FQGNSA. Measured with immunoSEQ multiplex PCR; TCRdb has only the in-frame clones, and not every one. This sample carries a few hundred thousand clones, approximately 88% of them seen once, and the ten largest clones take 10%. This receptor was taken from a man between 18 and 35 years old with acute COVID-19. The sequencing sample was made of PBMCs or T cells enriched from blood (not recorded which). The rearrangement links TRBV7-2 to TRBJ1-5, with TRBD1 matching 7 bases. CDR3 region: CASSLAVGQASNQPQHF. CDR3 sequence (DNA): TGTGCCAGCAGCTTAGCGGTTGGACAGGCTAGCAATCAGCCCCAGCATTTT.